This entry lists 11 T cell receptor beta chains sequenced from one sample in a study of shared clonotypes between healthy human individuals. TCRdb's copy holds only in-frame clones and misses some; the assay was immunoSEQ multiplex PCR. The top ten clones hold about 0.13% of a sample with a few million clones, just over 90% of them seen once. Sequenced sample: naive CD4+ T cells sorted from blood. As for subset: CD45RA+ positively selected. The origin of the receptors is a young man in good health.

J is TRBJ2-7 and V is TRBV5-6; no definite D call. There are 11 residues in the CDR3. V was trimmed by 3 bases and J by 3 bases, leaving 4 bases between them. Germline CDR1 is SGHDT and CDR2 is YYEEEE. Here the CDR3 DNA reads TGTGCCAGCAGCTCGGTCTACGAGCAGTACTTC. The encoded protein is CASSSVYEQYF.

This clone was observed once. The chain is built from TRBV10-3 and TRBJ1-6, with unresolved D. Germline V gene lookup returns CDR1 ENHRY and CDR2 SYGVKD. The CDR3 loop spans 15 amino acids. Trimming took 2 bases from V and 6 from J, leaving 11 bases between them. CDR3 DNA: TGTGCCATCAGTGAGGAGGCGGTAGGTAATTCACCCCTCCACTTT. This gives the protein CAISEEAVGNSPLHF.

This clone appeared a single time. The V and J genes are TRBV19 and TRBJ1-1; possibly TRBD1 for D (6 bases). This CDR3 is built from 16 residues. Germline loops: CDR1 LNHDA, CDR2 SQIVND (reference sequence). Trimming left V 4 bases short and J 5 bases short, with 20 bases between. This CDR3 reads CASSREWTVKLTEAFF. CDR3 DNA sequence: TGTGCCAGTAGTAGAGAGTGGACAGTCAAGTTGACTGAAGCTTTCTTT.

The V and J genes are TRBV7-6 and TRBJ1-4; D remains ambiguous. CDR1 and CDR2 (germline): SGHVS, FNYEAQ. This CDR3 has 11 residues. Trimming pared 3 bases from V and 7 bases from J, leaving 3 bases between. The CDR3 DNA sequence: TGTGCCAGCAGCTTTTCTGAAAAACTGTTTTTT. Protein: CASSFSEKLFF.

This clone has a handful of counts. The sample holds other DNA sequences that translate to the same CDR3. The rearrangement joins TRBV5-1 to TRBJ1-4; 8 nucleotides align to TRBD1. The CDR3 totals 14 residues. Trimming at V came to 0 bases and at J to 5 bases, leaving 0 bases not matched to a gene. The V gene's germline CDR1 is SGHRS and CDR2 YFSETQ. CDR3 DNA sequence: TGCGCCAGCAGCTTGGGACAGGGGAATGAAAAACTGTTTTTT. It is translated as CASSLGQGNEKLFF. Supplemented by reference TRBV5-1 and TRBJ1-4, the full variable domain reads KAGVTQTPRYLIKTRGQQVTLSCSPISGHRSVSWYQQTPGQGLQFLFEYFSETQRNKGNFPGRFSGRQFSNSRSEMNVSTLELGDSALYLCASSLGQGNEKLFFGSGTQLSVL.

The chain carries TRBV10-1 and TRBJ2-5; TRBD1 matches at 12 bases. The CDR3 length is 20 residues. From germline, CDR1 is WNHNN and CDR2 SYGVQD (reference sequence). Unmatched junction bases numbered 19, after V lost 6 bases and J lost 2 bases. The CDR3 here is CASRPNRDRGPRYRQETQYF. In DNA form, the CDR3 reads TGCGCCAGCAGGCCTAACCGGGACAGGGGGCCCAGGTACCGTCAAGAGACCCAGTACTTC.

V and J are TRBV6-1 and TRBJ2-7; D could derive from TRBD1 or TRBD2 (5 bases each). The CDR3 extends over 17 amino acids. The germline V gene encodes CDR1 MNHNS and CDR2 SASEGT. V shed 2 bases and J shed 6 bases, with 23 bases lying between them. CDR3: CASSESLIGAEWAEQYF. CDR3 in DNA: TGTGCCAGCAGTGAATCCCTTATCGGGGCGGAGTGGGCCGAGCAGTACTTC.

The rearrangement uses TRBV11-3 and TRBJ2-1; 15 bases line up with TRBD2. The CDR3 has 16 residues. With 2 bases clipped from V and 7 bases from J, the junction kept 3 bases outside the gene matches. Germline V gives CDR1 SGHNT, CDR2 YENEEA. The CDR3 DNA follows: TGTGCCAGCAGCTTATCCGGGACTAGCGGGAGGAATGAGCAGTTCTTC. This gives the protein CASSLSGTSGRNEQFF. The whole variable domain, filled in from reference TRBV11-3 and TRBJ2-1, reads EAGVVQSPRYKIIEKKQPVAFWCNPISGHNTLYWYLQNLGQGPELLIRYENEEAVDDSQLPKDRFSAERLKGVDSTLKIQPAELGDSAVYLCASSLSGTSGRNEQFFGPGTRLTVL.

The chain is built from TRBV7-2 and TRBJ1-1; D gene ambiguous. CDR3 length: 14 amino acids. Germline CDR1 SGHTA, CDR2 FQGNSA. Trimming took 5 bases from V and 6 from J, leaving 16 bases between them. The CDR3 sequence is CASSPGGSRAEAFF. CDR3 DNA: TGTGCCAGCAGCCCGGGCGGGAGTCGGGCTGAAGCTTTCTTT.

The CDR3 DNA follows: TGTGCCATCAGTGCGGCCAGGGGGGGATCCTACGAGCAGTACTTC. It yields the protein CAISAARGGSYEQYF. The V and J genes are TRBV10-3 and TRBJ2-7, with D tentatively TRBD1 or TRBD2 (7 bases each). The CDR3 sequence is 15 residues long. The V gene lost 4 bases and the J gene lost 1 base, with 14 bases spanning the gap. Germline V CDR1 and CDR2: ENHRY, SYGVKD.

This sequence joins TRBV7-9 and TRBJ2-2; TRBD1 or TRBD2 may be the D gene (5 bases each). Trimming shortened V by 3 bases and J by 0 bases, and 8 bases separated the two germline ends. Per germline, CDR1 SEHNR and CDR2 FQNEAQ (reference sequence). The CDR3 is 15 amino acids. CDR3 loop: CASSFTGPNTGELFF. The CDR3 coding sequence is TGTGCCAGCAGCTTCACGGGACCGAACACCGGGGAGCTGTTTTTT.